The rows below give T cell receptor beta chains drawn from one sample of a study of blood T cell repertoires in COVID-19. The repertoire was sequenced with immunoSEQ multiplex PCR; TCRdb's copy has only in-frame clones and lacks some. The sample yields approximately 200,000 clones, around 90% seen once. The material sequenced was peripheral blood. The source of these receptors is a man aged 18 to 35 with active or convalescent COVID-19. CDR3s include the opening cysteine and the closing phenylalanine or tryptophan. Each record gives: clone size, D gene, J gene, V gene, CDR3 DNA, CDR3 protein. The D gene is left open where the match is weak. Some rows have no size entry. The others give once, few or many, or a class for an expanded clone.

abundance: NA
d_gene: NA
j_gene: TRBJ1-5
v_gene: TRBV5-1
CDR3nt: TGCGCCAGCAGCCTGGGCAGTAACAGCAATCAGCCCCAGCATTTT
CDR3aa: CASSLGSNSNQPQHF

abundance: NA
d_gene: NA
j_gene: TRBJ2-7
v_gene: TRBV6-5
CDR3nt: TGTGCCAGCCCCCAGGGTAGCTACGAGCAGTACTTC
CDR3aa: CASPQGSYEQYF

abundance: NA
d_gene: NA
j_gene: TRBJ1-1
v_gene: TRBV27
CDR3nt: TGTGCCAGCAGTTTATTGGGGACAAACACTGAAGCTTTCTTT
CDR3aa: CASSLLGTNTEAFF

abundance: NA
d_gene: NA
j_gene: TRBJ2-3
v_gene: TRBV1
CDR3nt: TGCACCAGCAGCCATCAAAACACAGATACGCAGTATTTT
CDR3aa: CTSSHQNTDTQYF

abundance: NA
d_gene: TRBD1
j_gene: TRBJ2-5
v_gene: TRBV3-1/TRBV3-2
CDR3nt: TGTGCCAGCAGCCAGCAGGAGCCGGGACAGAGGGACCAAGAGACCCAGTACTTC
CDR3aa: CASSQQEPGQRDQETQYF

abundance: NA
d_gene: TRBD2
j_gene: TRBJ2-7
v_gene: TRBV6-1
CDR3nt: TGTGCCAGCAGTGAAGCGCAAAGTGGAACTAGCGGGAGGGCCTACGAGCAGTACTTC
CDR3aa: CASSEAQSGTSGRAYEQYF

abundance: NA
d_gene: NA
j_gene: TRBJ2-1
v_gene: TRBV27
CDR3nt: TGTGCCAGCAGTTTATCGGCTAATGAGCAGTTCTTC
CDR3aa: CASSLSANEQFF

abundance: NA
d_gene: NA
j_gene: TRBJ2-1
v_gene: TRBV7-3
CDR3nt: TGTGCCAGCAGCTCCCCCCGACTAGTGGATGAGCAGTTCTTC
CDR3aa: CASSSPRLVDEQFF

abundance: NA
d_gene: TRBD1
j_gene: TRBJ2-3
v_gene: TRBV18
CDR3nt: TGTGCCAGCTCACCGGGACAGGGGGAGGCAGATACGCAGTATTTT
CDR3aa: CASSPGQGEADTQYF

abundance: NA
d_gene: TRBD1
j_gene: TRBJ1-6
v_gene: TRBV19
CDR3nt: TGTGCCACCAACAGGGGTGGGAATAATTCACCCCTCCACTTT
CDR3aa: CATNRGGNNSPLHF

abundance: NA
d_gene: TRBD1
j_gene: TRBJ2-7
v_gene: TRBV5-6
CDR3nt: TGTGCCAGCAGACGGCTGACAGGGGTTCCCGAGCAGTACTTC
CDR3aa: CASRRLTGVPEQYF

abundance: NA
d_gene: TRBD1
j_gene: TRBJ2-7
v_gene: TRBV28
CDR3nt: TGTGCCAGCAGTGCTGCGACAGGGGCGTCCTACGAGCAGTACTTC
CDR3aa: CASSAATGASYEQYF

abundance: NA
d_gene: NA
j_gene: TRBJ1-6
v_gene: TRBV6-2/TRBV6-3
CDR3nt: TGTGCCAGCAGTTCCGACGTTACGGGACAACCATATAATTCACCCCTCCACTTT
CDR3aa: CASSSDVTGQPYNSPLHF

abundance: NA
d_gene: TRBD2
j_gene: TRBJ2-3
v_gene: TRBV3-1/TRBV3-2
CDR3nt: TGTGCCAGCAGCCAACGATCAGCGGGAGGTCCTAGCACAGATACGCAGTATTTT
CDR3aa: CASSQRSAGGPSTDTQYF

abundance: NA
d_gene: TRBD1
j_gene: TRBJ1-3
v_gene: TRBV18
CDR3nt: TGTGCCAGCTCACCAGTCCCGGGACAGGCCTCTGGAAACACCATATATTTT
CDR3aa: CASSPVPGQASGNTIYF

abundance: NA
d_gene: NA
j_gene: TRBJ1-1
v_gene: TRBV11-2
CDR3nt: TGTGCCAGCAGCCCCCCAGCGGGGCGATACACTGAAGCTTTCTTT
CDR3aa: CASSPPAGRYTEAFF

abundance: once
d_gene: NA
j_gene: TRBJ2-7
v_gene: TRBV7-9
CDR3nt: TGTGCCAGCAGCCCGCCCCCGGGACTCTTCTCCTACGAGCAGTACTTC
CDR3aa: CASSPPPGLFSYEQYF

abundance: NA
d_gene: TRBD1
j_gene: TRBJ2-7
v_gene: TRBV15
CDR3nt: TGTGCCACCAGCAGGAACAGGGGATGGGAGCAGTACTTC
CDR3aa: CATSRNRGWEQYF

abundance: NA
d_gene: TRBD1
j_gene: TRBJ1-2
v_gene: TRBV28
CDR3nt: TGTGCCACCACGGGGACAGGGGCAGGAGGGTATGGCTACACCTTC
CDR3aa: CATTGTGAGGYGYTF

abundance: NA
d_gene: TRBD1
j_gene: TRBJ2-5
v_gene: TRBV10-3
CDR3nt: TGTGCCATCAGTGCGACAGGGATGGGTGAGACCCAGTACTTC
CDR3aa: CAISATGMGETQYF

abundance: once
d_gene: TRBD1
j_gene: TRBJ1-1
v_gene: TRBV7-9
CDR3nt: TGTGCCAGCAGGCCCCGGGACCGACAGGGGGCTGTGGCTGAAGCTTTCTTT
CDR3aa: CASRPRDRQGAVAEAFF

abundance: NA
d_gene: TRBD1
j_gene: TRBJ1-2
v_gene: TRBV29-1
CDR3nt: TGCAGCGTTGAAGTTGAGGGGGCTGGCGGCTACACCTTC
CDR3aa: CSVEVEGAGGYTF

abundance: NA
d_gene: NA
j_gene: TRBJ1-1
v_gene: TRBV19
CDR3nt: TGTGCCAGTGGGGGGGCTATGAACACTGAAGCTTTCTTT
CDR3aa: CASGGAMNTEAFF

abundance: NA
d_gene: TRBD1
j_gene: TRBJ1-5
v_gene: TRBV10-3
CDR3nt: TGTGCCATCAGCGCGACAGGGGGCCAGCCCCAGCATTTT
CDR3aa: CAISATGGQPQHF

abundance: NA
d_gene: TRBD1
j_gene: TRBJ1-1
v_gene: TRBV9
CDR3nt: TGTGCCAGCAGCACCTCCGGACAGGGTGTGAGTACTGAAGCTTTCTTT
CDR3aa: CASSTSGQGVSTEAFF

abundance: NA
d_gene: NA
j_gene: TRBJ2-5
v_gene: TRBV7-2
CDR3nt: TGTGCCAGCAGCCCCAGGAAAGGACAAGAGACCCAGTACTTC
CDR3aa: CASSPRKGQETQYF

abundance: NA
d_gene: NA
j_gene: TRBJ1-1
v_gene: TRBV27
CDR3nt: TGTGCCAGCAGTTCATCGAGACAACCTTCCACTGAAGCTTTCTTT
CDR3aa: CASSSSRQPSTEAFF

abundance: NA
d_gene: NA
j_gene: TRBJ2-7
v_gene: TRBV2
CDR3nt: TGTGCCAGCAGTCGGGACTTAAGCTCCTACGAGCAGTACTTC
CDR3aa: CASSRDLSSYEQYF

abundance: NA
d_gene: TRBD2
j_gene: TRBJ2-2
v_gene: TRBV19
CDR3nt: TGTGCCAGTAGTAAGCTAGCGGCTGACACCGGGGAGCTGTTTTTT
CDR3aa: CASSKLAADTGELFF

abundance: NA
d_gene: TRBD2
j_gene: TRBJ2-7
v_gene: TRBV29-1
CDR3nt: TGCAGCGTGATAGCGGGAGGTGGGGGGTACGAGCAGTACTTC
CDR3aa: CSVIAGGGGYEQYF

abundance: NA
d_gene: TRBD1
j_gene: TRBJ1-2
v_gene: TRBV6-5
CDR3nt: TGTGCCAGCCGAAACGGGGCAGGGGGTGGCTACACCTTC
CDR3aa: CASRNGAGGGYTF

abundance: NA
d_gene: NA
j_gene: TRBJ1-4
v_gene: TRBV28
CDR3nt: TGTGCCAGCAGATGGGAGACTAATGAAAAACTGTTTTTT
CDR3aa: CASRWETNEKLFF

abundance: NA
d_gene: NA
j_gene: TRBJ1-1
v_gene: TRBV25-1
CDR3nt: TGTGCCAGCAGGGCCGCTGAAGCTTTCTTT
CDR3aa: CASRAAEAFF

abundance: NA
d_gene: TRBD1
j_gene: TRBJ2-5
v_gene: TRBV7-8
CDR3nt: TGTGCCAGCAGCTCAGAGGGGGACAGGGAGACCCAGTACTTC
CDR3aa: CASSSEGDRETQYF

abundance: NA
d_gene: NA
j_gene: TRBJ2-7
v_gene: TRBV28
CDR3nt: TGTGCCAGCCATACAACTCTCGGGGGCGAGCAGTACTTC
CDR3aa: CASHTTLGGEQYF

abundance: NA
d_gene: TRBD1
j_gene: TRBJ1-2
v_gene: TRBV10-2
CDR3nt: TGCGCCAGCAGTCAGGGGGGACCGGGGGTCTACACCTTC
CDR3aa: CASSQGGPGVYTF

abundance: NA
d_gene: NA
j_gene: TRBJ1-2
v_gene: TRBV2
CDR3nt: TGTGCCAGCACAGCGAATCGTTATGGCTACACCTTC
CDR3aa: CASTANRYGYTF

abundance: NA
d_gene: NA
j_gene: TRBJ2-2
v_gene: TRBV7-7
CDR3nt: TGTGCTAGCAGCTTAGCACGTCAGGTCGGGGAGCTGTTTTTT
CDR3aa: CASSLARQVGELFF

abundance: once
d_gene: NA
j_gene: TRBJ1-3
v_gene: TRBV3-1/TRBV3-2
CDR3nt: TGTGCCAGCAGTTGGGTGGGGGGTCTTGCTACTGGAAACACCATATATTTT
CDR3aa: CASSWVGGLATGNTIYF

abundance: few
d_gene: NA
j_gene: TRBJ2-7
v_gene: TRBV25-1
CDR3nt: TGTGCCAGCAGTGAATCCGGGTTATTCTACGAGCAGTACTTC
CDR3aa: CASSESGLFYEQYF

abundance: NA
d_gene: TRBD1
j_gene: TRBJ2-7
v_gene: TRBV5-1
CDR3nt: TGCGCCAGCAGCCGGGACAGGGGTCTCCGGGACTCCAGATCCTACGAGCAGTACTTC
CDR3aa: CASSRDRGLRDSRSYEQYF

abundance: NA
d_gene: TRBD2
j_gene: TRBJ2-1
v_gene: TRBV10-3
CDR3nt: TGTGCCATCAGTGAAATTCTAGCGGGAGGCAATGAGCAGTTCTTC
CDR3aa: CAISEILAGGNEQFF

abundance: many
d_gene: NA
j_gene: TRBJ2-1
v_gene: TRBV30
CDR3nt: TGTGCCTGGAGGCCCACTAGCCCCTACAATGAGCAGTTCTTC
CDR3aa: CAWRPTSPYNEQFF

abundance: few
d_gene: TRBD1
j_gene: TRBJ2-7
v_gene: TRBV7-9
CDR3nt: TGTGCCAGCAGCCCTCCGGGACAGACCTACGAGCAGTACTTC
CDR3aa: CASSPPGQTYEQYF

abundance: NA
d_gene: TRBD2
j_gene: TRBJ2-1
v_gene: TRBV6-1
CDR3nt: TGTGCCAGCAGTGAAGTCGAGCGGGAGGTGTACAATGAGCAGTTCTTC
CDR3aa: CASSEVEREVYNEQFF

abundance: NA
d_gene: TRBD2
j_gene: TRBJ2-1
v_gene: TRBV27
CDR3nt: TGTGCCAGCAGTTTGGTGGGACTAGCGGGAATCAATGAGCAGTTCTTC
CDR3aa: CASSLVGLAGINEQFF

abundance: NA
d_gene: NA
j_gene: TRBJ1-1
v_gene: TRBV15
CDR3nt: TGTGCCACCCTAAATAAACAGGGCGTGAACACTGAAGCTTTCTTT
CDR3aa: CATLNKQGVNTEAFF